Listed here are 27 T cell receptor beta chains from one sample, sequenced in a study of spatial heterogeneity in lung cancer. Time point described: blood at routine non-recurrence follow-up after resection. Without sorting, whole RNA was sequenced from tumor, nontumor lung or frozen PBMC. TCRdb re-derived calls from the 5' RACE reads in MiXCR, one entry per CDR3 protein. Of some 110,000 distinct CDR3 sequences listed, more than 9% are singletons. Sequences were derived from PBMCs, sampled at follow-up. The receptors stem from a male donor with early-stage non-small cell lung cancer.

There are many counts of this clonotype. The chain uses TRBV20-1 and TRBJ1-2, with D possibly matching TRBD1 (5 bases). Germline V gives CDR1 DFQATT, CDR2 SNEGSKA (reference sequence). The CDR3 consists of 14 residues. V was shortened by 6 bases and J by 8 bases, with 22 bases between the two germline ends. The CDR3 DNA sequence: TGCAGTGCCGCGAAGGGGAAGTTAGGGATCGGCTACACCTTC. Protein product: CSAAKGKLGIGYTF.

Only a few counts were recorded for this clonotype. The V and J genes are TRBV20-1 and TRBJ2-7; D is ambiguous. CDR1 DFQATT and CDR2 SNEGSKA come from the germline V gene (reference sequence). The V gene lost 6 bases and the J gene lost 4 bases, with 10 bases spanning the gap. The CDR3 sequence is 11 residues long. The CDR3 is CSAPTQYEQYF. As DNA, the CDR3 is TGCAGTGCCCCCACGCAGTACGAGCAGTACTTC.

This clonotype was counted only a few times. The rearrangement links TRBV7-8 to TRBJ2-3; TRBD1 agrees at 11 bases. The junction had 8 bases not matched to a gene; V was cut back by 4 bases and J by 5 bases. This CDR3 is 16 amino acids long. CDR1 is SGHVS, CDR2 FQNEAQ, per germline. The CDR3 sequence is CASSSAVDRGRDTQYF. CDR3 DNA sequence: TGTGCCAGCAGCTCTGCCGTGGACAGGGGGCGAGATACGCAGTATTTT.

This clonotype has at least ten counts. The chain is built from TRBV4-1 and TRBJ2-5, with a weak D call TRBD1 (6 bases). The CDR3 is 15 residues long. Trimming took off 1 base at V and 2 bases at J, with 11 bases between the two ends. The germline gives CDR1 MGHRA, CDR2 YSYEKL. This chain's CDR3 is CASSQGPDRQETQYF. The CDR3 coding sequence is TGCGCCAGCAGCCAAGGCCCGGACAGACAAGAGACCCAGTACTTC.

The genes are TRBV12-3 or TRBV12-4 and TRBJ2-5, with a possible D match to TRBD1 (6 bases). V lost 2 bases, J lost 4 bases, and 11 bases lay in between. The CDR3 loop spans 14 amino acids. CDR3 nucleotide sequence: TGTGCCAGCAGTTTAAAAGCAGGGGCAGAGACCCAGTACTTC. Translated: CASSLKAGAETQYF.

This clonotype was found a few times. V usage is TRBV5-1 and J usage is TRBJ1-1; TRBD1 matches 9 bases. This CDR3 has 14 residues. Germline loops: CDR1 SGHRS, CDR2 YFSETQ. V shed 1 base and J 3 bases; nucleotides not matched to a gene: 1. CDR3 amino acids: CASSLTGGYTEAFF. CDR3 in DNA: TGCGCCAGCAGCTTGACAGGGGGCTACACTGAAGCTTTCTTT.

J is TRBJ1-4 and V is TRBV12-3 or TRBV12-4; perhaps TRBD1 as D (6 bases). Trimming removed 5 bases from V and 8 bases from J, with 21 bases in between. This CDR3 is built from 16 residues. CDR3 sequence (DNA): TGTGCCAGCAGTCCCCTGGGATTGGGGGCGGCGGAAAAACTGTTTTTT. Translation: CASSPLGLGAAEKLFF.

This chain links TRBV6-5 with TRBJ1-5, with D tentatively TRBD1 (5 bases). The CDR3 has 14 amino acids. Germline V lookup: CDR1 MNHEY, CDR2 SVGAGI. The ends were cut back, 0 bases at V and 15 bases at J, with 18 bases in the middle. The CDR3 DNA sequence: TGTGCCAGCAGTTACTCGAAAGGACAAGGGACCCGGCATTTT. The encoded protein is CASSYSKGQGTRHF.

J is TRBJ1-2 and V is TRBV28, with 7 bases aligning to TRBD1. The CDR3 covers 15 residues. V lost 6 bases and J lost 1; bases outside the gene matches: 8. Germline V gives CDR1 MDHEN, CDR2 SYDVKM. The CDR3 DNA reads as TGTGCCAGCAGGCTTACAGGGGAGCGTAACTATGGCTACACCTTC. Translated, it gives CASRLTGERNYGYTF.

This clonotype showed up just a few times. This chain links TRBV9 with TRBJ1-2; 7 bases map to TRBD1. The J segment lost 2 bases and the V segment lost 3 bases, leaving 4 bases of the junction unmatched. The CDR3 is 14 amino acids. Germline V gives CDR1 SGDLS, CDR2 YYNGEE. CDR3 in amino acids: CASSAGTANYGYTF. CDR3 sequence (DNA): TGTGCCAGCAGCGCCGGGACAGCGAACTATGGCTACACCTTC.

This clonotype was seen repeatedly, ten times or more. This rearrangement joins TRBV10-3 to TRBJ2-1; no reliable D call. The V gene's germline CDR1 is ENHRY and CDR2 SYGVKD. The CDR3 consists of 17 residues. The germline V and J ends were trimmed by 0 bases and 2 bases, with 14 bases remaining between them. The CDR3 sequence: CAISESGLARTYNEQFF. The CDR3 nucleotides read TGTGCCATCAGTGAGTCGGGGTTAGCCCGAACCTACAATGAGCAGTTCTTC.

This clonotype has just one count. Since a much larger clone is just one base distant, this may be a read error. CDR3 sequence (DNA): TGTGCCAGCGGTCCGCCTCGCGGGGGGGCCGACGGGGAGCTGTTTTTT. It yields the protein CASGPPRGGADGELFF. The chain is built from TRBV6-5 and TRBJ2-2, with 9 bases matching TRBD2. Germline trimming cut 8 bases from V and 7 bases from J; bases unmatched to any gene: 14. CDR3 size: 16 residues. Germline V gene sequence: CDR1 MNHEY, CDR2 SVGAGI.

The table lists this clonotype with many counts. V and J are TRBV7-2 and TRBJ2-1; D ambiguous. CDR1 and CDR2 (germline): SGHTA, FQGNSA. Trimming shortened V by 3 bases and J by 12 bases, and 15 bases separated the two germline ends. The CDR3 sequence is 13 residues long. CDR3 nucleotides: TGTGCCAGCAGCTTGGGGATTGAGGCTTGGCAGTTCTTC. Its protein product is CASSLGIEAWQFF.

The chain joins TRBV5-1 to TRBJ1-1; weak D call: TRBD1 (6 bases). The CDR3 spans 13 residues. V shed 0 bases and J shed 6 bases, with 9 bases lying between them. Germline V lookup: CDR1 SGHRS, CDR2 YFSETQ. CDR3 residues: CASSLGAGAEAFF. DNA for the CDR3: TGCGCCAGCAGCTTGGGAGCAGGGGCTGAAGCTTTCTTT.

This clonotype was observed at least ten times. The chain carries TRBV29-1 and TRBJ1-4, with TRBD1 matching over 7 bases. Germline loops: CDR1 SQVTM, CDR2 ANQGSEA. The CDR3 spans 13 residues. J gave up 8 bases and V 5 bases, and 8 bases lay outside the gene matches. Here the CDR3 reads CSVRQGGEEKLFF. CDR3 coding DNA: TGCAGCGTTCGACAGGGAGGGGAAGAAAAACTGTTTTTT.

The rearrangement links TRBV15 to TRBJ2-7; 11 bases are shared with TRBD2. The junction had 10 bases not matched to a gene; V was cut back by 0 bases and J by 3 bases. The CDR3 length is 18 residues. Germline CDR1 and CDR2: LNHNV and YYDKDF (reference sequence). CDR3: CATSRDPLRLAGNYEQYF. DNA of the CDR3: TGTGCCACCAGCAGAGATCCCCTTAGACTAGCGGGGAACTACGAGCAGTACTTC.

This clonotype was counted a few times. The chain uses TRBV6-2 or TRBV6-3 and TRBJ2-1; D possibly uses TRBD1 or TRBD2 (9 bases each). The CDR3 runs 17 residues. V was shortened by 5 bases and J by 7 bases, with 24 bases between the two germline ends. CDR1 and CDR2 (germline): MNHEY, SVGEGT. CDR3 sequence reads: CASSRTGVLAGSNEQFF. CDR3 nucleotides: TGTGCCAGCAGTCGGACAGGGGTCCTAGCGGGGAGTAATGAGCAGTTCTTC.

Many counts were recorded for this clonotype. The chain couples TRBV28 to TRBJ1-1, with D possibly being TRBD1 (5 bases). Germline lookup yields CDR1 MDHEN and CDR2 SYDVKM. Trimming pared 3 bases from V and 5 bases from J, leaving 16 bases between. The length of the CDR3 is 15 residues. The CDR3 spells CASSLGYGGRTEAFF. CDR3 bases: TGTGCCAGCAGTTTGGGATACGGGGGGAGGACTGAAGCTTTCTTT.

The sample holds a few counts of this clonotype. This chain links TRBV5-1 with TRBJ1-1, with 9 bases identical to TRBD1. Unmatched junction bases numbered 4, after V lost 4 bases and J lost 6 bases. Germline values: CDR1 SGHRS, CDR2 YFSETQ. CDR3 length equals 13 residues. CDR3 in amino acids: CASSPGQGPEAFF. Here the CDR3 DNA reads TGCGCCAGCAGCCCGGGACAGGGTCCTGAAGCTTTCTTT.

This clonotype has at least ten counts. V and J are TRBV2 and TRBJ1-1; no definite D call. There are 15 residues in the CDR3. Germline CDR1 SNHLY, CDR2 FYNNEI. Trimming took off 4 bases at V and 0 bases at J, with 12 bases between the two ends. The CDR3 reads CASSGDPEVNTEAFF. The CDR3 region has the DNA TGTGCCAGCAGTGGGGATCCTGAGGTGAACACTGAAGCTTTCTTT.

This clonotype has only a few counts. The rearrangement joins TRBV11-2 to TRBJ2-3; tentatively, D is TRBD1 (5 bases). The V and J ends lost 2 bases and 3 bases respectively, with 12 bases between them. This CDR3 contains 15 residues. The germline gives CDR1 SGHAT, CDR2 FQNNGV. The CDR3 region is CASSLTPPGTDTQYF. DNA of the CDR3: TGTGCCAGCAGCTTAACGCCTCCAGGGACAGATACGCAGTATTTT.

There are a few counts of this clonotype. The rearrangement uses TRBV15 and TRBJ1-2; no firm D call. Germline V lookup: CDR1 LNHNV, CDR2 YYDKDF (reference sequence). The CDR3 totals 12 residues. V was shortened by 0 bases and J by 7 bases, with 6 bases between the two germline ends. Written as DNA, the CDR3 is TGTGCCACCAGCAGAGATGCCATTGGCTACACCTTC. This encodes CATSRDAIGYTF.

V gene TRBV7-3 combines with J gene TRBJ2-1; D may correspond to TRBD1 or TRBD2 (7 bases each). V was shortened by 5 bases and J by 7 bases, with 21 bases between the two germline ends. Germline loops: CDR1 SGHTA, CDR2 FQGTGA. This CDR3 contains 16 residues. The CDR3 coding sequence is TGTGCCAGCAGCCCTAGTGGCCAGGGGGGGCAGAATGAGCAGTTCTTC. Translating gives CASSPSGQGGQNEQFF.

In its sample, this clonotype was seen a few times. CDR3 amino acids: CSVRDDANSPLHF. CDR3 coding DNA: TGCAGCGTTAGGGACGATGCAAATTCACCCCTCCACTTT. The chain is built from TRBV29-1 and TRBJ1-6; TRBD1 is a possible D gene (5 bases). CDR1 is SQVTM, CDR2 ANQGSEA, per germline. The CDR3 consists of 13 residues. Trimming shortened V by 5 bases and J by 7 bases, and 12 bases separated the two germline ends.

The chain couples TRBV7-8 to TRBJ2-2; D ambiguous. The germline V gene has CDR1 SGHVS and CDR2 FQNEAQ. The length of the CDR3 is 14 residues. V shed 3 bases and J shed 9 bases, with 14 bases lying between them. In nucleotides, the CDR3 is TGTGCCAGCAGCTTCTACCGGACGTCCCGGGAGCTGTTTTTT. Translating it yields CASSFYRTSRELFF.

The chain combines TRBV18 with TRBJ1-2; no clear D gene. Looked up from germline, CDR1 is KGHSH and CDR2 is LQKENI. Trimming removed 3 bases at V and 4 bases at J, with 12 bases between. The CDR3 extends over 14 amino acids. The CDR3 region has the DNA TGTGCCAGCTCACCCTCGGCGGGGTCCTATGGCTACACCTTC. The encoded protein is CASSPSAGSYGYTF.

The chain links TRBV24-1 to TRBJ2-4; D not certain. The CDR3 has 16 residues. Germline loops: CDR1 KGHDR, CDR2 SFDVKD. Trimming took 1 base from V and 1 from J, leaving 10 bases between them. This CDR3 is CATSDFLSPAKNIQYF. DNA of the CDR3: TGTGCCACCAGTGATTTCCTAAGTCCTGCCAAAAACATTCAGTACTTC.